In its sample, the clone carrying this T cell receptor (beta chain) was seen once. This entry belongs to a study of memory CD4+ T cells and cytomegalovirus serostatus. The germline CDR1 and CDR2 sequences are MNHEY and SMNVEV (reference sequence). The V end lost 5 bases, the J end lost 1 base, and 12 bases lay between the germline ends. The CDR3 loop spans 15 amino acids. The sort gate was single viable CD3+CD4+CD8-CD45RO+ cells for memory CD4+ T cells. CMV serostatus came from serum IgG against pp150, pp28, p38, p52. Produced via immunoSEQ multiplex PCR; TCRdb's table is partial and in-frame only. The sample has tens of thousands of clones; over 75% are singletons.

Sequenced sample: memory CD4+ T cells from blood. The sequence came from an adult in good health and CMV-seronegative. The chain has TRBV27 and TRBJ1-5, with D possibly TRBD1 on 6 matching bases. The CDR3 DNA sequence: TGTGCCAGCAGTGTTGGGGGCCCAAGCAATCAGCCCCAGCATTTT. Amino acid sequence: CASSVGGPSNQPQHF.